The T cell receptor beta chain under discussion was sequenced for a study of CD8+ T cells in alopecia areata. As for the study in general: For the treated group, dosing was oral tofacitinib at 5 to 10 mg twice daily.

Alopecia areata patients had lesional scalp punch biopsies and peripheral blood taken from them. CDR3 size: 13 residues. CDR1 and CDR2 from the germline V gene are GTSNPN and SVGIG (reference sequence). Losses at the gene ends were 4 bases for V and 2 bases for J; bases not matched to a gene: 3. RNA was extracted and reverse transcribed into cDNA as the sequencing template. Assay used: immunoSEQ multiplex PCR; TCRdb lists only in-frame clones, some missing. The data hold about 190,000 clones, with over 50% observed a single time. The origin of this receptor is a human donor with alopecia areata. This specimen was CD4+ T cells sorted from blood, taken at week 0. This chain joins TRBV30 and TRBJ2-7; 9 nucleotides align to TRBD2. The CDR3, as DNA: TGTGCCTGGAATCAGCGGGGGGCCTACGAGCAGTACTTC. It translates to CAWNQRGAYEQYF.